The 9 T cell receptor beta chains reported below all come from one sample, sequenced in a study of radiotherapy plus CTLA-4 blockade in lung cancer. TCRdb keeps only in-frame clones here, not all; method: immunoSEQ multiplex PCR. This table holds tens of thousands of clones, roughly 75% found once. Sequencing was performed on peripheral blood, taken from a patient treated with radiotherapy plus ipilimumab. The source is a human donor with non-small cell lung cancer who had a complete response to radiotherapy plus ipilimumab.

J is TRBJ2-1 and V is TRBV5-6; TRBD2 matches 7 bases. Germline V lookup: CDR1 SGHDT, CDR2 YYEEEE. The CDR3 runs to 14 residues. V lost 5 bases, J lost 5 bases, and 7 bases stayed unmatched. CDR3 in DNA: TGTGCCAGCAGTTCCGGGACTACCCACAATGAGCAGTTCTTC. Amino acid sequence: CASSSGTTHNEQFF. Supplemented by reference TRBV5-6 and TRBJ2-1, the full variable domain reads DAGVTQSPTHLIKTRGQQVTLRCSPKSGHDTVSWYQQALGQGPQFIFQYYEEEERQRGNFPDRFSGHQFPNYSSELNVNALLLGDSALYLCASSSGTTHNEQFFGPGTRLTVL.

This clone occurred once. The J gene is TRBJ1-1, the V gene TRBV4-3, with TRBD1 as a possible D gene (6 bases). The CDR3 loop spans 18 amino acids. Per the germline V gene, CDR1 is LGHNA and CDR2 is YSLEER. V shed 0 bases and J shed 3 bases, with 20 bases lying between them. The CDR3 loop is CASSQDSSGGTLYTEAFF. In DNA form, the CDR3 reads TGCGCCAGCAGCCAAGATTCGAGTGGGGGGACACTGTACACTGAAGCTTTCTTT.

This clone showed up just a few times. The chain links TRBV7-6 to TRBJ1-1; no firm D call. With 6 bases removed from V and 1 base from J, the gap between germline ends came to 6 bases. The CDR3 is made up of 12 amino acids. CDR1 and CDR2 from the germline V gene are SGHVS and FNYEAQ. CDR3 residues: CASRGRNTEAFF. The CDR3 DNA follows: TGTGCCAGCAGGGGAAGGAACACTGAAGCTTTCTTT.

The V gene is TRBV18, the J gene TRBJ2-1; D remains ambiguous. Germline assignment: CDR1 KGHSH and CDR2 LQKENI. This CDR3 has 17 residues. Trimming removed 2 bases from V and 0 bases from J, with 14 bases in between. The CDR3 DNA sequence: TGTGCCAGCTCACCAGCCTCAGACTTTCGCTCCTACAATGAGCAGTTCTTC. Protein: CASSPASDFRSYNEQFF.

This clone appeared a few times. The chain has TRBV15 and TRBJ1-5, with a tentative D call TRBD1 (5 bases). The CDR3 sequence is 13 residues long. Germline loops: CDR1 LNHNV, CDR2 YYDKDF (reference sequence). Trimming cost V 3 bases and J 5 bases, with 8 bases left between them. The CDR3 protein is CATSSSRDQPQHF. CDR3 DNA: TGTGCCACCAGCAGTAGCAGGGATCAGCCCCAGCATTTT.

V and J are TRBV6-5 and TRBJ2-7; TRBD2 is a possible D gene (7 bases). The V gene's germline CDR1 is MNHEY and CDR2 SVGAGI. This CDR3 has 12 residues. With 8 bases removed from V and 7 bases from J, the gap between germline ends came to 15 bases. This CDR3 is CASEGGSGEQYV. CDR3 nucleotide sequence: TGTGCCAGCGAGGGGGGGTCGGGTGAGCAGTACGTC.

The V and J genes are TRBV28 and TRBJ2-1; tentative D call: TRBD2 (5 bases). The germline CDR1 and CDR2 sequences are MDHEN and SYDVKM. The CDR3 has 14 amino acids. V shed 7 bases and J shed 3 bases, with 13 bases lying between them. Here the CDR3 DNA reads TGTGCCAGCAATGGCGCGGACTTCTACAATGAGCAGTTCTTC. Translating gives CASNGADFYNEQFF.

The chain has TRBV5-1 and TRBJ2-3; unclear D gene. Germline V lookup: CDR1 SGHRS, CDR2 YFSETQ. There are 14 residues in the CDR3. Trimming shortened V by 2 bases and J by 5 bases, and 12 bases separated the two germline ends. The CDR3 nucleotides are TGCGCCAGCAGCTTTAGGCGGCCTGAAGATACGCAGTATTTT. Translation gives CASSFRRPEDTQYF.

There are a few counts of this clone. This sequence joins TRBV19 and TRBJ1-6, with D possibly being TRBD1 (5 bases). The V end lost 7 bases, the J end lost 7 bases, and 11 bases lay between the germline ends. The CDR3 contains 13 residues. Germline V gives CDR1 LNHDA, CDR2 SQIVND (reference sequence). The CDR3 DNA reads TGTGCCAGTACCCCGCGGGGGAATTCACCCCTCCACTTT. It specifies CASTPRGNSPLHF.